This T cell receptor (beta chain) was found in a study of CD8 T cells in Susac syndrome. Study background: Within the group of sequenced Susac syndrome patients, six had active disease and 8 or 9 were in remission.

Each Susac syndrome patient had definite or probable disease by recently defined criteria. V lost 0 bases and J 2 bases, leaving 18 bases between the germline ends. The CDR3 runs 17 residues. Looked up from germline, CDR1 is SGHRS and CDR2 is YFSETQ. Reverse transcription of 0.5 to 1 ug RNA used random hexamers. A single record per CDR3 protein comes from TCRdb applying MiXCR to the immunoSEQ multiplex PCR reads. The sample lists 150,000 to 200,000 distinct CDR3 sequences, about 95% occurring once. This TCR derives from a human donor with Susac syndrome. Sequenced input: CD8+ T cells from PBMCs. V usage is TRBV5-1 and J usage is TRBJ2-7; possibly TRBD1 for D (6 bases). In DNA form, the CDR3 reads TGCGCCAGCAGCTTGGTAGTACAGGGAACTCGGACCTACGAGCAGTACTTC. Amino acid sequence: CASSLVVQGTRTYEQYF.